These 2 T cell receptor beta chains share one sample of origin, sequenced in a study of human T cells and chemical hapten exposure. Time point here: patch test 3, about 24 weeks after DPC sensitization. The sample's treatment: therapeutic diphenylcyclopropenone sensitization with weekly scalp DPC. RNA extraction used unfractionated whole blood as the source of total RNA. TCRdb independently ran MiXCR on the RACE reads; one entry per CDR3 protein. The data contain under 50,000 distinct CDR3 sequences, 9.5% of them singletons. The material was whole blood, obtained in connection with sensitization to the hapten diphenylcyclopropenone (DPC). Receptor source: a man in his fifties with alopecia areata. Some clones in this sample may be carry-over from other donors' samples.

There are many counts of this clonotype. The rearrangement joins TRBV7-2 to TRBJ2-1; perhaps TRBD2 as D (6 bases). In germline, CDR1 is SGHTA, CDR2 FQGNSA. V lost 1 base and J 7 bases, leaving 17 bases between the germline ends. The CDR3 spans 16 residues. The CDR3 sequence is CASSLGVGQGGNEQFF. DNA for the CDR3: TGTGCCAGCAGCTTAGGGGTGGGGCAGGGAGGAAATGAGCAGTTCTTC.

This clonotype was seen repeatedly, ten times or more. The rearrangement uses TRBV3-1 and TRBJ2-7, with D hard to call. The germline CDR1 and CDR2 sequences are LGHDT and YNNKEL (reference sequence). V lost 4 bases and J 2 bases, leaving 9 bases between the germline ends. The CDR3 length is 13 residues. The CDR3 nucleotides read TGTGCCAGCAGCCGAGGCTCGGCCTACGAGCAGTACTTC. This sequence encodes CASSRGSAYEQYF.